This is a list of T cell receptor beta chains from one sample in a study of blood T cell repertoires in COVID-19. The method was immunoSEQ multiplex PCR; TCRdb's version includes in-frame clones alone and lacks a portion of them. The data hold approximately 180,000 clones, with around 90% observed a single time. Sequenced input: peripheral blood. The receptors were gathered from a man aged 50 to 59 with acute or convalescent COVID-19. The CDR3 runs from the conserved cysteine through the conserved F or W. A D gene is named only where the DNA matches it firmly. The size of a clone is reported for some rows only, either as once, few or many, or as a class for expanded clones.

V	J	D	size	CDR3	DNA
TRBV15	TRBJ2-1	NA	NA	CATSREASSYNEQFF	TGTGCCACCAGCAGAGAGGCAAGCTCCTACAATGAGCAGTTCTTC
TRBV3-1/TRBV3-2	TRBJ2-4	NA	NA	CASSQELQGSNIQYF	TGTGCCAGCAGCCAAGAACTTCAGGGGAGTAACATTCAGTACTTC
TRBV9	TRBJ1-6	TRBD1	NA	CASSNRGSPLHF	TGTGCCAGCAGTAACAGGGGTTCACCCCTCCACTTT
TRBV10-3	TRBJ1-3	NA	NA	CAISPLTASSGNTIYF	TGTGCCATCAGCCCTCTGACAGCCTCCTCTGGAAACACCATATATTTT
TRBV7-3	TRBJ2-5	TRBD2	NA	CASSRTSMETQYF	TGTGCCAGCAGTCGGACTAGTATGGAGACCCAGTACTTC
TRBV5-1	TRBJ2-7	NA	few	CASSSYSGSYEQYF	TGCGCCAGCAGCTCGTACTCGGGGAGCTACGAGCAGTACTTC
TRBV19	TRBJ1-5	TRBD1	NA	CASREGQGDNQPQHF	TGTGCCAGTAGGGAAGGACAGGGCGACAATCAGCCCCAGCATTTT
TRBV18	TRBJ2-1	TRBD2	once	CASSPTSGDYNEQFF	TGTGCCAGCTCGCCCACTAGCGGCGACTACAATGAGCAGTTCTTC
TRBV24-1	TRBJ2-3	NA	NA	CATSRQSTDTQYF	TGTGCCACCAGTCGACAGAGCACAGATACGCAGTATTTT
TRBV19	TRBJ2-1	NA	NA	CASRYREGEQFF	TGTGCCAGTAGGTACAGGGAAGGTGAGCAGTTCTTC
TRBV24-1	TRBJ2-3	TRBD2	NA	CATSDRLADTQYF	TGTGCCACCAGTGACAGACTAGCGGATACGCAGTATTTT
TRBV11-1	TRBJ1-3	NA	once	CASSFQGTYSGNTIYF	TGTGCCAGCAGCTTTCAGGGGACCTACTCTGGAAACACCATATATTTT
TRBV4-1	TRBJ1-5	NA	NA	CASSQGGGRQPQHF	TGCGCCAGCAGCCAAGGTGGCGGGCGTCAGCCCCAGCATTTT
TRBV6-2/TRBV6-3	TRBJ1-6	NA	few	CASSPTDSSYNSPLHF	TGTGCCAGCAGCCCAACTGACAGCTCCTATAATTCACCCCTCCACTTT
TRBV7-6	TRBJ2-1	TRBD2	NA	CASSLTSGVWNEQFF	TGTGCCAGCAGCTTGACTAGCGGGGTCTGGAATGAGCAGTTCTTC
TRBV3-1/TRBV3-2	TRBJ2-1	TRBD2	NA	CASSPPAGYNEQFF	TGTGCCAGCAGCCCGCCAGCGGGGTACAATGAGCAGTTCTTC
TRBV19	TRBJ1-6	NA	NA	CASSIDTYNSPLHF	TGTGCCAGTAGTATCGACACTTATAATTCACCCCTCCACTTT
TRBV3-1/TRBV3-2	TRBJ1-3	NA	NA	CASSQGTRNTIYF	TGTGCCAGCAGCCAAGGTACCAGGAACACCATATATTTT
TRBV29-1	TRBJ2-3	TRBD2	NA	CSVEEAGVTDTQYF	TGCAGCGTTGAAGAGGCGGGAGTCACAGATACGCAGTATTTT
TRBV9	TRBJ2-5	NA	NA	CASSVDSQETQYF	TGTGCCAGCAGCGTAGACAGCCAAGAGACCCAGTACTTC
TRBV3-1/TRBV3-2	TRBJ2-5	TRBD1	NA	CASSLGTGRETQYF	TGTGCCAGCAGCCTCGGGACAGGGCGGGAGACCCAGTACTTC
TRBV2	TRBJ2-2	TRBD1	NA	CASKGDRGVTGELFF	TGTGCCAGCAAAGGGGACAGGGGAGTCACCGGGGAGCTGTTTTTT
TRBV28	TRBJ2-5	TRBD2	NA	CASSFGGNQETQYF	TGTGCCAGCAGTTTCGGGGGGAACCAAGAGACCCAGTACTTC
TRBV27	TRBJ2-2	TRBD2	NA	CASGTEGLAGGPVTGELFF	TGTGCCAGCGGCACAGAGGGACTAGCGGGAGGGCCTGTCACCGGGGAGCTGTTTTTT
TRBV9	TRBJ2-5	TRBD2	NA	CASSERGGQETQYF	TGTGCCAGCAGCGAGCGGGGGGGGCAAGAGACCCAGTACTTC
TRBV7-3	TRBJ2-5	TRBD2	NA	CASSPSGGASETQYF	TGTGCCAGCAGCCCTAGCGGGGGGGCCTCGGAGACCCAGTACTTC
TRBV19	TRBJ2-3	TRBD2	NA	CASSTLTSGDTDTQYF	TGTGCCAGTAGTACCCTGACTAGCGGGGACACAGATACGCAGTATTTT
TRBV7-2	TRBJ2-3	TRBD2	NA	CASSPGGAGSTDTQYF	TGTGCCAGCAGTCCCGGGGGAGCGGGGAGCACAGATACGCAGTATTTT
TRBV6-5	TRBJ1-2	NA	NA	CASRPIGQSYGYTF	TGTGCCAGCAGACCAATTGGGCAGAGCTATGGCTACACCTTC
TRBV3-1/TRBV3-2	TRBJ2-1	NA	NA	CASSQGDRSFNEQFF	TGTGCCAGCAGCCAAGGAGATAGAAGCTTCAATGAGCAGTTCTTC
TRBV20-1	TRBJ2-1	NA	NA	CSALTYGEQFF	TGCAGTGCCCTAACCTACGGTGAGCAGTTCTTC
TRBV7-9	TRBJ1-4	TRBD1	NA	CASSSLRLDRGYEKLFF	TGTGCCAGCAGCTCCCTTCGCCTTGACAGGGGTTATGAAAAACTGTTTTTT
TRBV6-5	TRBJ1-6	TRBD1	few	CASRRDSLSYSPLHF	TGTGCCAGCAGAAGGGACAGCTTGTCCTATTCACCCCTCCACTTT
TRBV15	TRBJ2-3	NA	NA	CATSRDFGDTDTQYF	TGTGCCACCAGCAGAGATTTCGGGGATACAGATACGCAGTATTTT
TRBV9	TRBJ1-4	TRBD1	once	CASSVAGTGGIEKLFF	TGTGCCAGCAGCGTCGCGGGGACAGGAGGTATCGAAAAACTGTTTTTT
TRBV6-5	TRBJ2-1	TRBD2	NA	CAVRGGRGWNEQFF	TGTGCCGTCAGGGGCGGGAGGGGTTGGAATGAGCAGTTCTTC
TRBV2	TRBJ2-1	TRBD1	NA	CASKTGGDGEQFF	TGTGCCAGTAAAACAGGGGGTGACGGTGAGCAGTTCTTC
TRBV18	TRBJ2-1	NA	NA	CASSPLGVSNEQFF	TGTGCCAGCTCACCGCTGGGAGTCAGCAATGAGCAGTTCTTC
TRBV7-8	TRBJ2-1	TRBD2	NA	CASSLEAGASEQFF	TGTGCCAGCAGCTTAGAGGCGGGAGCTAGTGAGCAGTTCTTC
TRBV6-5	TRBJ1-1	TRBD1	NA	CASLDRASNEAFF	TGTGCCAGCTTGGACAGGGCATCGAATGAAGCTTTCTTT
TRBV27	TRBJ2-2	NA	NA	CASMRTPANTGELFF	TGTGCCAGCATGAGGACACCCGCGAACACCGGGGAGCTGTTTTTT
TRBV7-9	TRBJ1-2	NA	NA	CASSIKGGPDYGYTF	TGTGCCAGCAGCATTAAGGGGGGGCCGGACTATGGCTACACCTTC
TRBV5-4	TRBJ2-7	NA	NA	CASSTHEYEQYF	TGTGCCAGCAGCACACACGAATACGAGCAGTACTTC
TRBV4-1	TRBJ1-2	TRBD1	NA	CASSQAGQGYLDGYTF	TGCGCCAGCAGCCAAGCGGGACAGGGGTATCTGGATGGCTACACCTTC
TRBV2	TRBJ1-1	NA	NA	CASSPQGAGTEAFF	TGTGCCAGCAGTCCACAGGGAGCAGGTACTGAAGCTTTCTTT
TRBV5-4	TRBJ2-3	TRBD1	NA	CASSLDLTGRTDTQYF	TGTGCCAGCAGCTTGGACCTGACAGGGCGCACAGATACGCAGTATTTT
TRBV7-9	TRBJ2-3	NA	NA	CASNTLRAGSSTDTQYF	TGTGCCAGCAACACACTCCGTGCTGGGAGTAGCACAGATACGCAGTATTTT
TRBV5-4	TRBJ2-7	NA	NA	CASSLQEPTYEQYF	TGTGCCAGCAGCTTGCAGGAACCGACCTACGAGCAGTACTTC
TRBV5-1	TRBJ1-2	TRBD1	NA	CASSLDRGPYGYTF	TGCGCCAGCAGCCTGGACAGGGGGCCTTATGGCTACACCTTC
TRBV29-1	TRBJ2-4	NA	NA	CSVEEDSSAKNIQYF	TGCAGCGTTGAAGAGGACAGCTCCGCCAAAAACATTCAGTACTTC
TRBV10-3	TRBJ1-1	NA	NA	CAISELTGKNTEAFF	TGTGCCATCAGTGAGCTGACAGGAAAGAACACTGAAGCTTTCTTT
TRBV6-2/TRBV6-3	TRBJ2-1	NA	once	CASSYDTSGDTSRNGNEQFF	TGTGCCAGCAGTTACGACACGAGTGGGGATACTAGCCGCAATGGCAATGAGCAGTTCTTC
TRBV6-2/TRBV6-3	TRBJ2-3	NA	NA	CASSYSYNPTDTQYF	TGTGCCAGCAGTTACTCGTACAACCCCACAGATACGCAGTATTTT
TRBV3-1/TRBV3-2	TRBJ2-1	NA	NA	CASSHRANEQFF	TGTGCCAGCAGCCACAGGGCGAATGAGCAGTTCTTC
TRBV11-2	TRBJ2-7	NA	NA	CASSFLGGSYEQYF	TGTGCCAGCAGCTTCTTGGGGGGCTCCTACGAGCAGTACTTC